One sample yielded the 27 T cell receptor beta chains listed below, sequenced in a study of human T cells and chemical hapten exposure. One entry per CDR3 protein, called by TCRdb with MiXCR from the RACE reads. Among approximately 90,000 distinct CDR3 sequences listed, about 10% were seen once. Specified time point: patch test 1, 2 weeks after DPC sensitization. The treatment: therapeutic diphenylcyclopropenone sensitization with weekly scalp DPC. The specimen comprised whole blood, sampled in connection with sensitization to the hapten diphenylcyclopropenone (DPC). The receptors come from a man between 35 and 55 years old with alopecia areata. Some clones in this sample may be carry-over from other donors' samples.

This clonotype was seen a handful of times. The chain couples TRBV5-1 to TRBJ2-7; D is ambiguous. The CDR3 is 16 residues long. The V end was cut by 4 bases, the J end by 3 bases, with 20 bases between. Germline V CDR1 and CDR2: SGHRS, YFSETQ. This CDR3 is CASSPGRALESYEQYF. The CDR3 nucleotides are TGCGCCAGCAGCCCCGGTCGAGCCTTAGAGAGCTACGAGCAGTACTTC. The variable domain in full, with the rest retrieved from reference TRBV5-1 and TRBJ2-7, is KAGVTQTPRYLIKTRGQQVTLSCSPISGHRSVSWYQQTPGQGLQFLFEYFSETQRNKGNFPGRFSGRQFSNSRSEMNVSTLELGDSALYLCASSPGRALESYEQYFGPGTRLTVT.

The chain combines TRBV24-1 with TRBJ2-1; TRBD2 might be the D (5 bases). Between the trimmed V and J ends, which lost 0 bases and 6 bases, there was a span of 8 bases. From germline, CDR1 is KGHDR and CDR2 SFDVKD. The CDR3 extends over 14 amino acids. Here the CDR3 DNA reads TGTGCCACCAGTGATTTGTCTAGCTCCAATGAGCAGTTCTTC. Translation gives CATSDLSSSNEQFF.

The rearrangement joins TRBV10-3 to TRBJ2-5, with 10 bases lining up with TRBD2. Germline assignment: CDR1 ENHRY and CDR2 SYGVKD. There are 14 residues in the CDR3. J was trimmed by 5 bases and V by 10 bases; bases with no gene match: 10. CDR3 residues: CATSGTSGIETQYF. In DNA form, the CDR3 reads TGTGCCACTAGTGGAACTAGCGGGATTGAGACCCAGTACTTC.

The chain carries TRBV6-1 and TRBJ1-5; the D gene is possibly TRBD1 (5 bases). The CDR3 consists of 15 residues. The V end was cut by 4 bases, the J end by 2 bases, with 12 bases between. Looked up from germline, CDR1 is MNHNS and CDR2 is SASEGT. CDR3 region: CASSVGVWGNQPQHF. In DNA form, the CDR3 reads TGTGCCAGCAGTGTAGGGGTCTGGGGCAATCAGCCCCAGCATTTT.

The table lists this clonotype with a few counts. V gene TRBV6-4 combines with J gene TRBJ2-7; possible D gene TRBD2, 6 bases. The CDR3 is 13 amino acids. Per germline, CDR1 MRHNA and CDR2 SNTAGT. V lost 6 bases to trimming and J lost 6 bases, with 15 bases between them. The CDR3 bases are TGTGCCAGCAGCTACGGAGGGCCGGGCGAGCAGTACGTC. Protein: CASSYGGPGEQYV.

This clonotype was seen more than once but under ten times. The V and J genes are TRBV11-3 and TRBJ1-2; no definite D call. The CDR3 totals 12 residues. CDR1 is SGHNT and CDR2 is YENEEA in the germline V gene. V shed 3 bases and J shed 2 bases, with 4 bases lying between them. The CDR3 nucleotides read TGTGCCAGCAGCTTCCCCAACTATGGCTACACCTTC. This codes for CASSFPNYGYTF. The whole variable domain, remainder taken from reference TRBV11-3 and TRBJ1-2, is EAGVVQSPRYKIIEKKQPVAFWCNPISGHNTLYWYLQNLGQGPELLIRYENEEAVDDSQLPKDRFSAERLKGVDSTLKIQPAELGDSAVYLCASSFPNYGYTFGSGTRLTVV.

Concerning this clonotype itself: The final CDR3 position lacks the conserved phenylalanine or tryptophan, pointing to a likely read error. Because the CDR3's place on the DNA is in doubt, the DNA is left out and the CDR3 is given as listed by TCRdb. The V gene is TRBV25-1, the J gene TRBJ2-7; the table names TRBD1, a call not compared with the DNA. Per the germline V gene, CDR1 is MGHDK and CDR2 is SYGVNS. The CDR3 is made up of 8 amino acids, end residues included. CDR3 loop: CASSSPGT.

This clonotype has a count of ten or more. The chain couples TRBV7-2 to TRBJ2-5, with D perhaps matching TRBD2 (5 bases). CDR3 size: 16 residues. The germline V and J ends were trimmed by 5 bases and 4 bases, with 20 bases remaining between them. The germline gives CDR1 SGHTA, CDR2 FQGNSA. CDR3 in amino acids: CASSRGAWAGSETQYF. CDR3 nucleotides: TGTGCCAGCAGCCGGGGTGCATGGGCAGGCTCAGAGACCCAGTACTTC.

V is TRBV12-3 or TRBV12-4 and J is TRBJ1-1, with 8 bases matching TRBD1. CDR3 size: 14 residues. V was clipped by 6 bases and J by 0 bases; unmatched bases: 3. The CDR3 nucleotides are TGTGCCAGCAGCAAGGACAGGGTGAACACTGAAGCTTTCTTT. Protein product: CASSKDRVNTEAFF.

The chain joins TRBV25-1 to TRBJ2-7; tentatively, D is TRBD1 (5 bases). V shed 6 bases and J shed 0 bases, with 12 bases lying between them. Per the germline V gene, CDR1 is MGHDK and CDR2 is SYGVNS. The CDR3 extends over 14 amino acids. The CDR3 DNA follows: TGTGCCAGCAGATCTCCAAGGGGCTCCTACGAGCAGTACTTC. Encoded protein: CASRSPRGSYEQYF.

This clonotype was counted many times. The chain couples TRBV12-3 or TRBV12-4 to TRBJ2-1; D is ambiguous. The CDR3 is made up of 15 amino acids. Trimming took off 0 bases at V and 6 bases at J, with 12 bases between the two ends. This CDR3 is CASSLAFTQLNEQFF. The CDR3 DNA sequence: TGTGCCAGCAGTTTAGCGTTCACCCAACTCAATGAGCAGTTCTTC.

The rearrangement uses TRBV9 and TRBJ1-3; 7 bases align to TRBD1. The germline V gene encodes CDR1 SGDLS and CDR2 YYNGEE. The CDR3 sequence is 17 residues long. Trimming removed 4 bases from V and 0 bases from J; junction bases left unmatched: 10. The CDR3 is CASSRRDSRNSGNTIYF. The CDR3 DNA follows: TGTGCCAGCAGCAGACGGGACAGTCGAAACTCTGGAAACACCATATATTTT.

This clonotype was found a few times. CDR3 in DNA: TGTGCCAGCAGCCCGGGGACAGCGGGAAAGACCCAGTACTTC. Its translation is CASSPGTAGKTQYF. The chain has TRBV7-2 and TRBJ2-5, with D perhaps given as TRBD1 or TRBD2 (7 bases each). CDR1 and CDR2 (germline): SGHTA, FQGNSA. The CDR3 length is 14 residues. Trimming took off 5 bases at V and 6 bases at J, with 16 bases between the two ends.

This chain connects TRBV19 to TRBJ2-1; perhaps TRBD2 as D (6 bases). In germline, CDR1 is LNHDA, CDR2 SQIVND (reference sequence). Trimming stripped 6 bases from V and 14 bases from J, with 20 bases between. The CDR3 loop spans 13 amino acids. In DNA, the CDR3 is TGTGCCAGTAGCGTGGCGATTAGCGGAATAAAGTTCTTC. Translation gives CASSVAISGIKFF.

This clonotype was seen repeatedly, ten times or more. The chain couples TRBV6-2 or TRBV6-3 to TRBJ2-1; D unclear. This CDR3 is built from 16 residues. CDR1 is MNHEY and CDR2 is SVGEGT in the germline V gene. V was pared by 2 bases and J by 0 bases, with 11 bases between. The CDR3 DNA reads as TGTGCCAGCAGTTACCCGTCTCTTAGCTCCTACAATGAGCAGTTCTTC. Translated: CASSYPSLSSYNEQFF.

V and J are TRBV27 and TRBJ2-6, with D uncertain. CDR1 and CDR2 from the germline V gene are MNHEY and SMNVEV (reference sequence). The CDR3 is 18 residues long. V was clipped by 2 bases and J by 0 bases, with 14 bases between them. For the CDR3, the DNA is TGTGCCAGCAGTTTAAATCCGCCGGCCAGCTCTGGGGCCAACGTCCTGACTTTC. Protein product: CASSLNPPASSGANVLTF.

This clonotype came up once. This sequence joins TRBV27 and TRBJ2-1, with unresolved D. Germline CDR1 MNHEY, CDR2 SMNVEV (reference sequence). The CDR3 runs 11 residues. V was clipped by 6 bases and J by 10 bases, with 10 bases between them. The CDR3 DNA reads TGTGCCAGCAGCGATAGGGTGGAGCAGTTCTTC. Protein product: CASSDRVEQFF.

There are a few counts of this clonotype. The rearrangement links TRBV20-1 to TRBJ2-1; 10 bases fit TRBD2. This CDR3 is built from 15 residues. From germline, CDR1 is DFQATT and CDR2 SNEGSKA (reference sequence). With V trimmed by 2 bases and J by 4 bases, 5 bases remained unmatched. CDR3 residues: CSARQLAGIYNEQFF. Here the CDR3 DNA reads TGCAGTGCTAGACAACTAGCGGGGATATACAATGAGCAGTTCTTC.

This clonotype was seen only a few times. This chain connects TRBV12-3 or TRBV12-4 to TRBJ1-2; no definite D call. There are 13 residues in the CDR3. V was cut by 6 bases and J by 7 bases, with 15 bases left in between. The CDR3 DNA reads as TGTGCCAGCAGGTCCGGTCGGAATGTTGGCTACACCTTC. Its protein product is CASRSGRNVGYTF.

This clonotype was seen ten or more times. The rearrangement uses TRBV12-3 or TRBV12-4 and TRBJ1-1, with D possibly being TRBD1 (5 bases). The CDR3 length is 14 residues. Trimming shortened V by 3 bases and J by 5 bases, and 13 bases separated the two germline ends. In DNA, the CDR3 is TGTGCCAGCAGTTTTTCGCCAGGGAAAACTGAAGCTTTCTTT. Translated, it gives CASSFSPGKTEAFF.

The chain combines TRBV27 with TRBJ2-1; perhaps TRBD2 as D (5 bases). The CDR3 consists of 13 residues. CDR1 MNHEY and CDR2 SMNVEV come from the germline V gene (reference sequence). Trimming removed 0 bases at V and 9 bases at J, with 9 bases between. CDR3 sequence reads: CASSLSWGVEQFF. CDR3 nucleotides: TGTGCCAGCAGTTTATCGTGGGGAGTTGAGCAGTTCTTC.

In this sample, this clonotype turned up many times. This rearrangement joins TRBV6-5 to TRBJ2-3; TRBD2 agrees at 8 bases. Looked up from germline, CDR1 is MNHEY and CDR2 is SVGAGI. The CDR3 has 15 amino acids. Trimming at V came to 6 bases and at J to 3 bases, leaving 8 bases not matched to a gene. The CDR3 DNA reads as TGTGCCAGCAGCCAAGCGGGAGCGTCGACAGATACGCAGTATTTT. This encodes CASSQAGASTDTQYF.

The rearrangement joins TRBV6-2 or TRBV6-3 to TRBJ2-7, with D possibly called TRBD1 or TRBD2 (6 bases each). Germline CDR1 is MNHEY and CDR2 is SVGEGT. The CDR3 spans 14 residues. Trimming pared 8 bases from V and 3 bases from J, leaving 17 bases between. Here the CDR3 DNA reads TGTGCCAGCCGAGGGGGGAACCTGTTCTACGAGCAGTACGTC. Protein product: CASRGGNLFYEQYV.

This clonotype was recorded many times. The chain uses TRBV29-1 and TRBJ2-5, with 7 bases identical to TRBD2. Germline V gene lookup returns CDR1 SQVTM and CDR2 ANQGSEA. The CDR3 has 12 amino acids. The V and J ends lost 3 bases and 4 bases, in that order; junction bases with no gene match: 2. CDR3 in DNA: TGCAGCGTTGAGTGGGAGGGAGAGACCCAGTACTTC. It specifies CSVEWEGETQYF.

J is TRBJ1-2 and V is TRBV7-2; a possible D gene is TRBD1 (5 bases). The CDR3 runs 17 residues. Trimming shortened V by 0 bases and J by 1 base, and 15 bases separated the two germline ends. Germline CDR1 is SGHTA and CDR2 is FQGNSA. The CDR3 nucleotides read TGTGCCAGCAGCTTAGCCGGGACCCATTCCGGTAACTATGGCTACACCTTC. This encodes CASSLAGTHSGNYGYTF.

V usage is TRBV27 and J usage is TRBJ1-6; perhaps TRBD1 as D (5 bases). Trimming shortened V by 6 bases and J by 3 bases, and 15 bases separated the two germline ends. The CDR3 totals 16 residues. Germline V gene lookup returns CDR1 MNHEY and CDR2 SMNVEV (reference sequence). The CDR3 loop is CASSPFRESYNSPLHF. As DNA, the CDR3 is TGTGCCAGCAGCCCGTTCAGGGAAAGCTATAATTCACCCCTCCACTTT.

The gene calls are TRBV11-3 and TRBJ2-6, with D possibly matching TRBD1 (5 bases). The CDR3 covers 17 residues. Per the germline V gene, CDR1 is SGHNT and CDR2 is YENEEA. Trimming removed 5 bases at V and 0 bases at J, with 14 bases between. The CDR3 sequence: CASSLRGPHSGANVLTF. In DNA form, the CDR3 reads TGTGCCAGCAGCCTAAGGGGTCCGCACTCTGGGGCCAACGTCCTGACTTTC.